This T cell receptor (beta chain) originates from a study of cytotoxic CD8 clonotypes in ibrutinib-treated CLL. Germline loops: CDR1 SEHNR, CDR2 FQNEAQ (reference sequence). J was trimmed by 7 bases and V by 3 bases; bases with no gene match: 8. CDR3 length equals 14 residues. Sequencing used immunoSEQ multiplex PCR; TCRdb keeps in-frame clones, though not all of them. The sample has approximately 330,000 clones, 70% to 80% seen once. The sequence came from a human donor with chronic lymphocytic leukemia. Sequencing was performed on PBMCs, taken before ibrutinib treatment. The gene calls are TRBV7-9 and TRBJ1-2; 7 bases map to TRBD1. CDR3 coding DNA: TGTGCCAGCAGCTTCGGGGCAGGGGGTAGTGGCTACACCTTC. Translation gives CASSFGAGGSGYTF.